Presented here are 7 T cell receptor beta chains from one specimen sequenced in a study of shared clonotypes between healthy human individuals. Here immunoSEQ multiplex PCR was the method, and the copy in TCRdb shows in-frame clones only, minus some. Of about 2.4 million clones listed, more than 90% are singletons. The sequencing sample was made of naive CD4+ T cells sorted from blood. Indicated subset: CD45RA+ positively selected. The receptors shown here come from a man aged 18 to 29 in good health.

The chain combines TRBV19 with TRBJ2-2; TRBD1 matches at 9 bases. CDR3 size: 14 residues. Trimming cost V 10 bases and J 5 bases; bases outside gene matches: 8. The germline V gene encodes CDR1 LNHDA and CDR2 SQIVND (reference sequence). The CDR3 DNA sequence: TGTGCCACCGCGGACAGGGGTAGTACCGGGGAGCTGTTTTTT. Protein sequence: CATADRGSTGELFF. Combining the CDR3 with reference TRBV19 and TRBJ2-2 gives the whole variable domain DGGITQSPKYLFRKEGQNVTLSCEQNLNHDAMYWYRQDPGQGLRLIYYSQIVNDFQKGDIAEGYSVSREKKESFPLTVTSAQKNPTAFYLCATADRGSTGELFFGEGSRLTVL.

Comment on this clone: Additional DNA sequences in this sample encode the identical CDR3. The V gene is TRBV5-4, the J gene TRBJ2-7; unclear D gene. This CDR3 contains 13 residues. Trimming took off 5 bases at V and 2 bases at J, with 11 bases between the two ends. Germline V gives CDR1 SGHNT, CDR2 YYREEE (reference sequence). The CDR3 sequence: CASSSPTAYEQYF. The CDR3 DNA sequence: TGTGCCAGCAGTTCCCCGACGGCCTACGAGCAGTACTTC.

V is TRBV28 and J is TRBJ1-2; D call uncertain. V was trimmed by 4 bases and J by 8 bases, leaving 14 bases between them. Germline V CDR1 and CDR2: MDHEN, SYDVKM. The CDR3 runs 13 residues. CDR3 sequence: CASSSYEGYGYTF. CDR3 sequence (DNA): TGTGCCAGCAGTTCATATGAAGGGTACGGCTACACCTTC.

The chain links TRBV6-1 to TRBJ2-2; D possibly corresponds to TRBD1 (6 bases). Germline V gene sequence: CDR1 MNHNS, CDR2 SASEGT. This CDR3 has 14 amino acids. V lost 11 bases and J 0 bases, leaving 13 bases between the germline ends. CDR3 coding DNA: TGTGCCTGCCTAGGACAGCCGAACACCGGGGAGCTGTTTTTT. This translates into CACLGQPNTGELFF.

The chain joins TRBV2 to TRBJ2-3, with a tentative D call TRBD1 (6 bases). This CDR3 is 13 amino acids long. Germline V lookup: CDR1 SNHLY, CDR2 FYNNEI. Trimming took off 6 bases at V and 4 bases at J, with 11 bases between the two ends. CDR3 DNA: TGTGCCAGCAGAACCGCAGGGGCAGATACGCAGTATTTT. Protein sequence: CASRTAGADTQYF. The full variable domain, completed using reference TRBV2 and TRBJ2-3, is EPEVTQTPSHQVTQMGQEVILRCVPISNHLYFYWYRQILGQKVEFLVSFYNNEISEKSEIFDDQFSVERPDGSNFTLKIRSTKLEDSAMYFCASRTAGADTQYFGPGTRLTVL.

The CDR3 loop is CASSSSGSTGFF. CDR3 DNA: TGTGCCAGCAGCTCTAGCGGGTCCACTGGGTTCTTC. The V and J genes are TRBV7-9 and TRBJ2-1; 8 bases map to TRBD2. The CDR3 covers 12 residues. Germline V gives CDR1 SEHNR, CDR2 FQNEAQ (reference sequence). Trimming cost V 4 bases and J 15 bases; bases outside gene matches: 8.

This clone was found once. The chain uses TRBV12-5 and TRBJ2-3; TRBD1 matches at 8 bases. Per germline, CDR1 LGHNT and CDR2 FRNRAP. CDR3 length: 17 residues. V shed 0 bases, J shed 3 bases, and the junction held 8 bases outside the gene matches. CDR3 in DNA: TGTGCTAGTGGTTTGGTCGGACAGGGACTGGGGACAGATACGCAGTATTTT. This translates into CASGLVGQGLGTDTQYF.